These 24 T cell receptor beta chains came from one sample sequenced in a study of graft-versus-host responses after intestinal transplantation. Generated by immunoSEQ multiplex PCR, the TCRdb table keeps only in-frame clones and is missing some. The sample lists 15,000 to 20,000 clones, about 65% occurring once. Graft specimens yielded both intraepithelial and lamina propria lymphocytes. The specimen was ileum tissue, collected about 21 days after intestinal transplant. These receptors were obtained from a human patient who received an intestinal transplant, so some T cells may come from the graft donor.

The chain is built from TRBV21-1 and TRBJ2-2; the D call TRBD1 from the table was never checked on the DNA. TRBV21-1 is annotated as a pseudogene. CDR3 length: 15 amino acids. In DNA form, the CDR3 reads TGTGCCAGCACCCCAGGTCGTTCGAGCACCGGGGAGCTGTTTTTT. It yields the protein CASTPGRSSTGELFF.

The chain links TRBV7-9 to TRBJ1-5; 10 bases map to TRBD1. J lost 6 bases, V lost 5 bases, and 7 bases had no gene match. The germline gives CDR1 SEHNR, CDR2 FQNEAQ (reference sequence). The CDR3 runs 15 residues. The DNA for the CDR3 is TGTGCCAGCAGCCAAGGACAGGGGGTTAGTCAGCCCCAGCATTTT. Protein sequence: CASSQGQGVSQPQHF.

This clone was seen a few times. The genes are TRBV11-2 and TRBJ2-7, with D perhaps matching TRBD1 (6 bases). CDR3 length: 15 amino acids. V was clipped by 1 base and J by 3 bases, with 13 bases between them. The germline V gene encodes CDR1 SGHAT and CDR2 FQNNGV. In nucleotides, the CDR3 is TGTGCCAGCAGCTTAGGGGCAGGGGCGGGCTACGAGCAGTACTTC. Its protein is CASSLGAGAGYEQYF.

This clone was seen once. Other DNA sequences in this specimen translate into the identical CDR3. This sequence joins TRBV6-1 and TRBJ1-2; 11 nucleotides align to TRBD1. Looked up from germline, CDR1 is MNHNS and CDR2 is SASEGT. V trimming: 5 bases; J trimming: 7 bases; junction bases outside the gene matches: 9. The CDR3 contains 15 residues. CDR3: CASSPPGTGGGGYTF. The CDR3 coding sequence is TGTGCCAGCAGTCCACCCGGGACAGGGGGTGGTGGCTACACCTTC.

This clone was counted only a few times. The chain recombines TRBV30 with TRBJ2-7, with D perhaps TRBD1 (6 bases). Germline assignment: CDR1 GTSNPN and CDR2 SVGIG (reference sequence). The CDR3 has 14 residues. V was clipped by 4 bases and J by 3 bases, with 16 bases between them. The CDR3 nucleotides read TGTGCCTGGACTTCTTTGAGGGGGAGCTACGAGCAGTACTTC. It encodes CAWTSLRGSYEQYF.

This clone has just a few counts. This chain uses TRBV7-6 with TRBJ2-5, with 9 bases identical to TRBD2. The J call may be faulty, since TRBJ2-7 better matches the DNA end. CDR1 and CDR2 from the germline V gene are SGHVS and FNYEAQ. CDR3 size: 19 residues. As DNA, the CDR3 is TGTGCCAGCAGCTTAGGAGGGCGGGGGGGCAGCCCTGGGCCCTACGAGCAGTACTTC. It yields the protein CASSLGGRGGSPGPYEQYF.

V is TRBV4-1 and J is TRBJ2-7, with D perhaps TRBD2 (5 bases). This CDR3 contains 14 residues. Germline CDR1 reads MGHRA; CDR2 reads YSYEKL. The germline V and J ends were trimmed by 2 bases and 3 bases, with 11 bases remaining between them. CDR3 nucleotides: TGCGCCAGCAGCCAACCTAGCCCGAACTACGAGCAGTACTTC. It translates to CASSQPSPNYEQYF.

This chain links TRBV27 with TRBJ2-7, with D unclear. V lost 8 bases to trimming and J lost 3 bases, with 14 bases between them. This CDR3 has 13 residues. The germline gives CDR1 MNHEY, CDR2 SMNVEV (reference sequence). The CDR3 sequence: CASGLGYLYEQYF. CDR3 DNA: TGTGCCAGCGGCCTTGGTTACCTCTACGAGCAGTACTTC.

The chain links TRBV4-2 to TRBJ1-1; D is unresolved. The CDR3 contains 16 residues. V shed 0 bases and J shed 4 bases, with 15 bases lying between them. Germline-derived CDR1 and CDR2 are LGHNA and YNFKEQ. CDR3 in amino acids: CASSQDWVQAGTEAFF. CDR3 bases: TGTGCCAGCAGCCAAGATTGGGTTCAGGCAGGCACTGAAGCTTTCTTT.

The chain links TRBV2 to TRBJ2-7; TRBD2 aligns across 15 bases. Germline lookup yields CDR1 SNHLY and CDR2 FYNNEI. The CDR3 consists of 14 residues. Trimming cost V 8 bases and J 8 bases; bases outside gene matches: 7. The CDR3 sequence is CASLSGTSGRKQYF. DNA of the CDR3: TGTGCCAGCCTTTCTGGGACTAGCGGGAGGAAGCAGTACTTC.

The chain carries TRBV19 and TRBJ2-1; D is unresolved. The CDR3 is 13 residues long. V was cut by 4 bases and J by 4 bases, with 8 bases left in between. Germline V gene lookup returns CDR1 LNHDA and CDR2 SQIVND (reference sequence). The CDR3 DNA reads TGTGCCAGTAGTACTCCGGTATACAATGAGCAGTTCTTC. Residues: CASSTPVYNEQFF.

This rearrangement joins TRBV18 to TRBJ2-3; 7 bases are shared with TRBD2. Trimming cost V 3 bases and J 5 bases; bases outside gene matches: 2. The CDR3 length is 13 residues. CDR1 is KGHSH and CDR2 is LQKENI in the germline V gene. CDR3 bases: TGTGCCAGCTCACCGCAGCGGGGAGATACGCAGTATTTT. Residues: CASSPQRGDTQYF.

The chain is built from TRBV27 and TRBJ2-7; possibly TRBD1 for D (6 bases). CDR3 length equals 13 residues. Germline-derived CDR1 and CDR2 are MNHEY and SMNVEV (reference sequence). V lost 3 bases and J lost 5, with 11 bases in between. CDR3 DNA: TGTGCCAGCAGTTTCGGCCAGGGGCACGAGCAGTACTTC. Protein product: CASSFGQGHEQYF.

The chain uses TRBV6-4 and TRBJ2-2, with D unresolved. V was clipped by 3 bases and J by 2 bases, with 4 bases between them. Germline V gives CDR1 MRHNA, CDR2 SNTAGT. The CDR3 sequence is 13 residues long. The CDR3 is CASSETNTGELFF. The CDR3 DNA sequence: TGTGCCAGCAGTGAAACAAACACCGGGGAGCTGTTTTTT.

The chain links TRBV2 to TRBJ2-1; D is uncertain. Trimming took 2 bases from V and 3 from J, leaving 8 bases between them. CDR1 and CDR2 from the germline V gene are SNHLY and FYNNEI. The CDR3 runs to 14 residues. The CDR3 DNA reads TGTGCCAGCAGTGAAAACGGGTTCTACAATGAGCAGTTCTTC. This translates into CASSENGFYNEQFF. Variable domain in full (rest from reference TRBV2 and TRBJ2-1): EPEVTQTPSHQVTQMGQEVILRCVPISNHLYFYWYRQILGQKVEFLVSFYNNEISEKSEIFDDQFSVERPDGSNFTLKIRSTKLEDSAMYFCASSENGFYNEQFFGPGTRLTVL.

The chain is built from TRBV5-1 and TRBJ2-1; perhaps TRBD1 as D (6 bases). Germline CDR1 is SGHRS and CDR2 is YFSETQ. The CDR3 is 15 amino acids. Trimming shortened V by 4 bases and J by 8 bases, and 19 bases separated the two germline ends. This CDR3 is CASSPRRGYGDEQFF. In nucleotides, the CDR3 is TGCGCCAGCAGCCCCCGTAGGGGGTATGGGGATGAGCAGTTCTTC.

The DNA for the CDR3 is TGTGCCAGCAGCCCCTTGAGCGGGGGGGCCACAGATACGCAGTATTTT. Translated: CASSPLSGGATDTQYF. The chain employs TRBV9 and TRBJ2-3; 10 bases agree with TRBD2. The CDR3 totals 16 residues. J gave up 2 bases and V 4 bases, and 7 bases lay outside the gene matches. Germline assignment: CDR1 SGDLS and CDR2 YYNGEE.

This clone was seen a few times. The chain recombines TRBV11-3 with TRBJ1-1; a possible D gene is TRBD1 (6 bases). V lost 6 bases and J lost 7, with 27 bases in between. CDR1 is SGHNT and CDR2 is YENEEA in the germline V gene. The CDR3 runs 17 residues. The DNA of the CDR3 is TGTGCCAGCAGGCGACGGGGTGATACGCGGGGGCGCCTTGAAGCTTTCTTT. The encoded protein is CASRRRGDTRGRLEAFF. The full variable domain, in which reference TRBV11-3 and TRBJ1-1 provide the parts outside the CDR3, is EAGVVQSPRYKIIEKKQPVAFWCNPISGHNTLYWYLQNLGQGPELLIRYENEEAVDDSQLPKDRFSAERLKGVDSTLKIQPAELGDSAVYLCASRRRGDTRGRLEAFFGQGTRLTVV.

The gene calls are TRBV2 and TRBJ1-2, with a possible D match to TRBD1 (6 bases). Germline CDR1 SNHLY, CDR2 FYNNEI. The CDR3 length is 12 residues. The ends were cut back, 6 bases at V and 6 bases at J, with 11 bases in the middle. CDR3 residues: CASRGGGNGYTF. DNA for the CDR3: TGTGCCAGCAGGGGAGGGGGAAATGGCTACACCTTC.

The chain is built from TRBV15 and TRBJ1-6, with D uncertain. Germline lookup yields CDR1 LNHNV and CDR2 YYDKDF (reference sequence). Deletions cut 8 bases from V and 6 bases from J, with 20 bases between. CDR3 length: 16 residues. DNA of the CDR3: TGTGCCACCCGGTTATACTTGGGCATAGGTAATTCACCCCTCCACTTT. It translates to CATRLYLGIGNSPLHF.

The chain recombines TRBV4-2 with TRBJ2-5; 8 bases are a match to TRBD2. This CDR3 spans 15 amino acids. Looked up from germline, CDR1 is LGHNA and CDR2 is YNFKEQ. V shed 2 bases, J shed 5 bases, and the junction held 7 bases outside the gene matches. The CDR3 region is CASSQLGGALETQYF. Written as DNA, the CDR3 is TGTGCCAGCAGCCAACTCGGGGGGGCTTTGGAGACCCAGTACTTC.

This chain connects TRBV7-2 to TRBJ2-1; 11 nucleotides align to TRBD2. Germline trimming cut 0 bases from V and 9 bases from J; bases unmatched to any gene: 1. This CDR3 has 14 residues. The V gene's germline CDR1 is SGHTA and CDR2 FQGNSA. CDR3 coding DNA: TGTGCCAGCAGCTTAGCGCTAGCGGGGGGTGAGCAGTTCTTC. It specifies CASSLALAGGEQFF.

This rearrangement joins TRBV15 to TRBJ1-2, with D uncertain. The CDR3 contains 16 residues. Trimming removed 1 base at V and 0 bases at J, with 12 bases between. Germline CDR1 LNHNV, CDR2 YYDKDF (reference sequence). DNA for the CDR3: TGTGCCACCAGCAGAGTTGGGGAGACCACTAACTATGGCTACACCTTC. This translates into CATSRVGETTNYGYTF.

The rearrangement joins TRBV4-1 to TRBJ2-7; the D gene is possibly TRBD1 (6 bases). The CDR3 spans 16 residues. Germline-derived CDR1 and CDR2 are MGHRA and YSYEKL. V lost 3 bases and J 1 base, leaving 16 bases between the germline ends. CDR3 sequence reads: CASSHAPGTFSYEQYF. CDR3 bases: TGCGCCAGCAGCCACGCCCCGGGGACATTTTCCTACGAGCAGTACTTC.